The 6 T cell receptor beta chains in this list originate from one sample, sequenced in a study of T cell repertoires in cytomegalovirus infection. TCRdb passed the reads through MiXCR, listing each CDR3 protein once. This sample carries 650,000 to 900,000 distinct CDR3 sequences, about 33% of them seen once, and the ten largest clones take around 12%. What these receptors recognize is not known. The source material was cultured CD8+ T cells from PBMCs, sampled from culture after CMV antigen stimulation. Receptor source: a human donor in good health (CMV status not recorded). Some clones in this sample may be carry-over from other donors' samples.

The rearrangement links TRBV7-3 to TRBJ1-1; TRBD1 might be the D (6 bases). The CDR3 runs 19 residues. Germline CDR1 and CDR2: SGHTA and FQGTGA. V shed 8 bases and J shed 3 bases, with 31 bases lying between them. The CDR3 loop reads CASEGGVVYGQGFDTEAFF. The DNA for the CDR3 is TGTGCCAGCGAGGGTGGAGTGGTATATGGGCAGGGGTTTGACACTGAAGCTTTCTTT.

In its sample, this clonotype was seen many times. The genes are TRBV6-5 and TRBJ2-7; the D gene is possibly TRBD2 (6 bases). V was cut by 5 bases and J by 3 bases, with 8 bases left in between. The germline V gene has CDR1 MNHEY and CDR2 SVGAGI. The CDR3 consists of 12 residues. The CDR3 sequence: CASSAGGYEQYF. CDR3 DNA sequence: TGTGCCAGCAGTGCCGGGGGCTACGAGCAGTACTTC.

A few counts support this clonotype. Germline and junction disagree at one end, which may indicate a read error. The chain is built from TRBV7-7 and TRBJ2-5; 10 positions match TRBD2. CDR3 length: 18 residues. CDR1 and CDR2 from the germline V gene are SSHAT and FNYEAQ (reference sequence). The CDR3 DNA reads as TGTGCTAGCAGCTTAGTTGGTAGCGGGGGGCCGCCTCAAGAGACCCAGTACTTC. Its protein product is CASSLVGSGGPPQETQYF.

The rearrangement uses TRBV7-9 and TRBJ2-3, with no clear D. The germline V and J ends were trimmed by 0 bases and 0 bases, with 7 bases remaining between them. The CDR3 has 15 amino acids. The germline V gene has CDR1 SEHNR and CDR2 FQNEAQ (reference sequence). The CDR3 reads CASSLAVVSTDTQYF. CDR3 coding DNA: TGTGCCAGCAGCTTAGCGGTGGTAAGCACAGATACGCAGTATTTT.

The V and J genes are TRBV6-6 and TRBJ2-3; TRBD2 might be the D (7 bases). This CDR3 spans 15 amino acids. V lost 5 bases and J 6 bases, leaving 18 bases between the germline ends. The germline gives CDR1 MNHNY, CDR2 SVGAGI (reference sequence). The CDR3 DNA sequence: TGTGCCAGCAGTCCCCAGCGGGGAGGGGGGGATACGCAGTATTTT. The encoded protein is CASSPQRGGGDTQYF.

The chain recombines TRBV14 with TRBJ1-2; possible D gene TRBD1, 5 bases. Trimming removed 1 base at V and 6 bases at J, with 9 bases between. CDR3 size: 13 residues. Germline CDR1 and CDR2: SGHDN and FVKESK. This CDR3 reads CASSQARVDGYTF. The DNA for the CDR3 is TGTGCCAGCAGCCAAGCCAGGGTGGATGGCTACACCTTC.